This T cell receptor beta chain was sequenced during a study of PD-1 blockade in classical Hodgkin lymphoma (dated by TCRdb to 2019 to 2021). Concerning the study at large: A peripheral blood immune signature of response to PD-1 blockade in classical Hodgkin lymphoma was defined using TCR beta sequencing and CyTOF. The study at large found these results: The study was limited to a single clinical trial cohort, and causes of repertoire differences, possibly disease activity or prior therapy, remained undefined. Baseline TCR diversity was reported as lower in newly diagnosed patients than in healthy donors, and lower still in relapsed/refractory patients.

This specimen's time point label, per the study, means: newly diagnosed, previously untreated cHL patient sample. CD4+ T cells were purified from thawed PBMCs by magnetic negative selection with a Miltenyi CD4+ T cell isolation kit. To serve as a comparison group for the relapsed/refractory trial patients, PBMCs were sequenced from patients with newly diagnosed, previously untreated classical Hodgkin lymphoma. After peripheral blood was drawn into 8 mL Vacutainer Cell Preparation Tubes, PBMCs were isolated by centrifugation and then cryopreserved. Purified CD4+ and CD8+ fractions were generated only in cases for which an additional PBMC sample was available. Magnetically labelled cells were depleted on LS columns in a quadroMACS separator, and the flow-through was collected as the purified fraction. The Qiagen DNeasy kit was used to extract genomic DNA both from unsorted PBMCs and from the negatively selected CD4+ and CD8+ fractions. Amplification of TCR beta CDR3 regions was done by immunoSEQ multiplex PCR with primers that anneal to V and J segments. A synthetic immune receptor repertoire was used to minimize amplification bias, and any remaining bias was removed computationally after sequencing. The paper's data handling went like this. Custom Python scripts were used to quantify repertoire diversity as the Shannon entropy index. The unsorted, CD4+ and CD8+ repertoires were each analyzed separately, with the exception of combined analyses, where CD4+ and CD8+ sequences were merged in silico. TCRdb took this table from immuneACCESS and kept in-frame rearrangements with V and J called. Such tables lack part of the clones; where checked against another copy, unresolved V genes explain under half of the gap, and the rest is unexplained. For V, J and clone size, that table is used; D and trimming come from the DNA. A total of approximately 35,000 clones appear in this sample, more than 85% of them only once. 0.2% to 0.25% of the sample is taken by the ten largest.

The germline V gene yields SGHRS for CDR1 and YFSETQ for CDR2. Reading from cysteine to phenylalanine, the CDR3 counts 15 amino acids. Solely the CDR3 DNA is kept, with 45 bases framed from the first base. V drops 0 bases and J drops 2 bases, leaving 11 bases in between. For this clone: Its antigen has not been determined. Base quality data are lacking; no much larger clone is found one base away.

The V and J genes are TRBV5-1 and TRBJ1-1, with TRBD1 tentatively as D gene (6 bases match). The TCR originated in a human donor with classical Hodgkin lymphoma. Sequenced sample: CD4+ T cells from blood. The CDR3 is CASSLAGTLNTEAFF. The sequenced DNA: TGCGCCAGCAGCTTGGCCGGGACACTTAACACTGAAGCTTTCTTT.